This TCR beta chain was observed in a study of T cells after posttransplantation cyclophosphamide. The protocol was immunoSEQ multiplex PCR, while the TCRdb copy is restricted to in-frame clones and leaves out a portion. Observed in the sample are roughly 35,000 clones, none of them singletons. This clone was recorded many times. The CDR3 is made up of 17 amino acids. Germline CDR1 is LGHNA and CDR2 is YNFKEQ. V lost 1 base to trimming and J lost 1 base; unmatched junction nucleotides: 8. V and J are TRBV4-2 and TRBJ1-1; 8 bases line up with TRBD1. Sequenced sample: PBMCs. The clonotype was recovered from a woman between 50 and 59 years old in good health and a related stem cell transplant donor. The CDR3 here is CASSQVRGGTGNTEAFF. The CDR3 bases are TGTGCCAGCAGCCAAGTCCGGGGAGGGACAGGGAACACTGAAGCTTTCTTT.